This T cell receptor beta chain was identified during a study of cytomegalovirus exposure and HLA in healthy donors. Study-level points and caveats: High sensitivity and specificity were reportedly achieved when the classifier diagnosed cytomegalovirus status. The study designated around 150 TCR beta chains cytomegalovirus-associated. The tendency of first-cohort TCR clusters to co-occur in the roughly 110 validation repertoires emerged from a later analysis.

With regard to this clone: Its antigen is unknown.

The CDR3 loop spans 14 amino acids. Germline CDR1 WNHNN, CDR2 SYGVQD (reference sequence). The V and J ends lost 4 bases and 3 bases, in that order; junction bases with no gene match: 2. The donors were part of the validation cohort of fewer than 150 subjects. That cohort was separate from the first cohort, which comprised under 750 subjects. Clones were read by immunoSEQ multiplex PCR, and TCRdb kept only the in-frame ones, dropping some. The table includes roughly 140,000 clones, about 89% detected once. The sequence was collected from a man between 18 and 29 years old in good health and CMV-seronegative. This sequence joins TRBV10-1 and TRBJ1-4, with TRBD1 matching 7 bases. The sample comprised PBMCs. The CDR3 loop reads CASSAGQSNEKLFF. DNA of the CDR3: TGCGCCAGCAGTGCGGGACAGTCTAATGAAAAACTGTTTTTT.